These 6 T cell receptor beta chains were all obtained from the same sample, sequenced in a study of OX40 agonist ivuxolimab in advanced cancers. The method was immunoSEQ multiplex PCR; TCRdb's version includes in-frame clones alone and lacks a portion of them. Among 50,000 or so clones listed, approximately 90% were seen once. This material consisted of CD4+ or CD8+ T cells sorted from blood, taken in a trial of the OX40 agonist ivuxolimab. All receptors come from an adult with an advanced solid tumor such as melanoma, head and neck, liver or kidney cancer.

This clone appeared once. In nucleotides, the CDR3 is TGTGCCCTTGGACAGCCGAGCTACGAGCAGTACTTC. Amino acids: CALGQPSYEQYF. The rearrangement links TRBV6-5 to TRBJ2-7; perhaps TRBD1 as D (6 bases). The V end was cut by 11 bases, the J end by 3 bases, with 14 bases between. There are 12 residues in the CDR3. The germline V gene encodes CDR1 MNHEY and CDR2 SVGAGI.

This clone was seen just once. The V gene is TRBV6-1, the J gene TRBJ2-4; D unclear. Trimming left V 5 bases short and J 5 bases short, with 1 base between. Germline V gene sequence: CDR1 MNHNS, CDR2 SASEGT. This CDR3 comprises 10 residues. The CDR3 region has the DNA TGTGCCAGCAGTCAAAACATTCAGTACTTC. As protein: CASSQNIQYF.

In this sample, this clone turned up a few times. The chain uses TRBV7-9 and TRBJ1-5, with D perhaps TRBD1 (5 bases). V was clipped by 4 bases and J by 5 bases, with 18 bases between them. This CDR3 spans 16 amino acids. Germline assignment: CDR1 SEHNR and CDR2 FQNEAQ (reference sequence). This CDR3 is CASSSPDEGLDQPQHF. The CDR3 coding sequence is TGTGCCAGCAGCTCCCCCGACGAGGGACTCGATCAGCCCCAGCATTTT.

The rearrangement uses TRBV11-2 and TRBJ1-2, with 8 positions matching TRBD1. The CDR3 is 15 amino acids. The germline V gene encodes CDR1 SGHAT and CDR2 FQNNGV. Trimming took 1 base from V and 8 from J; bases not matched to a gene: 9. CDR3 nucleotide sequence: TGTGCCAGCAGCTTAGTTGGGTGGACAGGGAACGGCTACACCTTC. It translates to CASSLVGWTGNGYTF.

In DNA form, the CDR3 reads TGCGCCAGCAGCCCGCGGTGGGTAGCGGAGAACACCGGGGAGCTGTTTTTT. Amino acids: CASSPRWVAENTGELFF. The chain recombines TRBV4-1 with TRBJ2-2; TRBD2 is a possible D gene (6 bases). The V and J ends lost 4 bases and 1 base respectively, with 16 bases between them. The CDR3 is made up of 17 amino acids. Germline V gene data show CDR1 as MGHRA and CDR2 as YSYEKL.

The V and J genes are TRBV27 and TRBJ2-3; D is ambiguous. The CDR3 totals 15 residues. Germline V lookup: CDR1 MNHEY, CDR2 SMNVEV (reference sequence). V was trimmed by 6 bases and J by 5 bases, leaving 18 bases between them. This chain's CDR3 is CASSLSPFTGDTQYF. CDR3 DNA: TGTGCCAGCAGCCTGTCCCCTTTTACTGGAGATACGCAGTATTTT.